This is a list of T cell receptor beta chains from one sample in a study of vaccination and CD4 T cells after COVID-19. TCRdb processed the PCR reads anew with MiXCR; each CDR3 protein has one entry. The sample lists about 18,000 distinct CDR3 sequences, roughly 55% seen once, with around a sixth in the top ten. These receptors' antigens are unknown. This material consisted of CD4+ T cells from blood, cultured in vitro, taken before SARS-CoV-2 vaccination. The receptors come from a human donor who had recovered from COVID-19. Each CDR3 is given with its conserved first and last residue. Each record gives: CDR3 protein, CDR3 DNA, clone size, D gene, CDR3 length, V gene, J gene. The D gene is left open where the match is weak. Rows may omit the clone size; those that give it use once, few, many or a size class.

CASSLSGQAGAYNSPLHF	TGTGCCAGCAGCTTATCCGGACAGGCGGGGGCTTATAATTCACCCCTCCACTTT	-	TRBD1	18	TRBV7-6	TRBJ1-6
CASSLEGFGRSTEAFF	TGTGCCAGCAGTCTCGAGGGGTTTGGTCGATCCACTGAAGCTTTCTTT	-	-	16	TRBV2	TRBJ1-1
CASSMGQETQYF	TGTGCCAGTAGTATGGGCCAAGAGACCCAGTACTTC	-	-	12	TRBV19	TRBJ2-5
CASSSPTGGALHF	TGTGCCAGCAGTTCGCCCACAGGGGGAGCCCTCCACTTT	-	TRBD1	13	TRBV27	TRBJ1-6
CASSEARSAGSRANVLTF	TGTGCCAGCAGTGAAGCTCGCTCGGCTGGATCGAGGGCCAACGTCCTGACTTTC	-	-	18	TRBV6-1	TRBJ2-6
CASSHPPPGGTGAEAFF	TGTGCCAGCAGCCACCCGCCACCCGGGGGAACCGGGGCTGAAGCTTTCTTT	few	-	17	TRBV4-2	TRBJ1-1
CATSDPGRRGIGEQFF	TGTGCCACCAGTGACCCAGGACGGCGGGGCATCGGTGAGCAGTTCTTC	-	-	16	TRBV24-1	TRBJ2-1
CASFGQATLAKNIQYF	TGTGCCAGCTTTGGACAGGCCACCCTAGCCAAAAACATTCAGTACTTC	once	TRBD1	16	TRBV28	TRBJ2-4
CAISVGYEQYF	TGTGCCATCAGTGTGGGTTACGAGCAGTACTTC	-	-	11	TRBV10-3	TRBJ2-7
CASRRDRHPSGANVLTF	TGTGCCAGCAGGCGGGACAGGCATCCCTCTGGGGCCAACGTCCTGACTTTC	-	TRBD1	17	TRBV2	TRBJ2-6
CSARGTGQETQYF	TGCAGTGCTAGAGGGACAGGCCAAGAGACCCAGTACTTC	-	TRBD1	13	TRBV20-1	TRBJ2-5
CASSEARARGNTIYF	TGTGCCAGCAGTGAAGCAAGGGCGAGGGGAAACACCATATATTTT	-	-	15	TRBV6-1	TRBJ1-3
CSARRVAGGADTQYF	TGCAGTGCTAGGCGCGTAGCGGGGGGCGCAGATACGCAGTATTTT	-	TRBD2	15	TRBV20-1	TRBJ2-3
CASSLAQGRYNYGYTF	TGTGCCAGCAGCTTAGCTCAGGGGAGATATAACTATGGCTACACCTTC	few	-	16	TRBV7-2	TRBJ1-2
CSARDLAGAETQYF	TGCAGTGCTAGAGATTTGGCGGGAGCGGAGACCCAGTACTTC	few	TRBD2	14	TRBV20-1	TRBJ2-5
CASSLNSFWRRANYGYTF	TGTGCCAGCAGCTTAAATTCGTTCTGGAGGAGAGCTAACTATGGCTACACCTTC	once	-	18	TRBV7-2	TRBJ1-2
CASRKGRVSNQPQHF	TGTGCCAGCAGAAAGGGTCGGGTTAGCAATCAGCCCCAGCATTTT	-	-	15	TRBV6-2/TRBV6-3	TRBJ1-5
CASIGVIGQPQHF	TGTGCCAGCATCGGGGTCATCGGACAGCCCCAGCATTTT	once	-	13	TRBV2	TRBJ1-5